Below are 22 T cell receptor beta chains sequenced from a single sample in a study of T cell responses to AZD1222 COVID-19 vaccine. Here immunoSEQ multiplex PCR was the method, and the copy in TCRdb shows in-frame clones only, minus some. Altogether approximately 150,000 clones are present, roughly 94% being singletons, with the ten largest covering more than 1%. This specimen consisted of peripheral blood, obtained 28 days after the second AZD1222 dose. Receptor source: an adult who received the AZD1222 COVID-19 vaccine.

The rearrangement joins TRBV3-1 (or the pseudogene TRBV3-2) to TRBJ2-5, with no clear D. Per the germline V gene, CDR1 is LGHDT and CDR2 is YNNKEL (reference sequence). The CDR3 has 12 residues. V lost 0 bases and J 6 bases, leaving 5 bases between the germline ends. Written as DNA, the CDR3 is TGTGCCAGCAGCCAAGACCGAAAGACCCAGTACTTC. Translated: CASSQDRKTQYF.

The genes are TRBV2 and TRBJ1-2; D is possibly TRBD1 (5 bases). Trimming stripped 2 bases from V and 0 bases from J, with 10 bases between. In germline, CDR1 is SNHLY, CDR2 FYNNEI. This CDR3 is 15 amino acids long. In DNA, the CDR3 is TGTGCCAGCAGTGAAAGGGACTCCCCTAACTATGGCTACACCTTC. This gives the protein CASSERDSPNYGYTF. Complete variable domain (other parts from reference TRBV2 and TRBJ1-2): EPEVTQTPSHQVTQMGQEVILRCVPISNHLYFYWYRQILGQKVEFLVSFYNNEISEKSEIFDDQFSVERPDGSNFTLKIRSTKLEDSAMYFCASSERDSPNYGYTFGSGTRLTVV.

The DNA for the CDR3 is TGTGCCAGTAGTCTCCGGCCCCTACAGGGGCACAATGAGCAGTTCTTC. Its translation is CASSLRPLQGHNEQFF. V usage is TRBV19 and J usage is TRBJ2-1, with 7 bases aligning to TRBD1. Germline V lookup: CDR1 LNHDA, CDR2 SQIVND (reference sequence). V shed 5 bases and J 5 bases; nucleotides not matched to a gene: 12. The CDR3 runs 16 residues.

The chain is built from TRBV6-2 or TRBV6-3 and TRBJ1-1, with D possibly TRBD1 on 5 matching bases. The CDR3 is made up of 14 amino acids. The V gene lost 3 bases and the J gene lost 2 bases, with 10 bases spanning the gap. CDR1 is MNHEY, CDR2 SVGEGT, per germline. The CDR3 nucleotides read TGTGCCAGCAGTTATCTACAGGTCAACACTGAAGCTTTCTTT. It translates to CASSYLQVNTEAFF.

This chain uses TRBV2 with TRBJ2-1; 10 nucleotides line up with TRBD1. With 6 bases clipped from V and 4 bases from J, the junction kept 6 bases outside the gene matches. Germline values: CDR1 SNHLY, CDR2 FYNNEI. This CDR3 is 15 amino acids long. CDR3 bases: TGTGCCAGCAGCCTCCCGGACAGGGGGTACAATGAGCAGTTCTTC. It encodes CASSLPDRGYNEQFF.

The chain carries TRBV11-2 and TRBJ2-5, with TRBD2 matching 9 bases. V was clipped by 0 bases and J by 5 bases; unmatched bases: 10. Germline V gene sequence: CDR1 SGHAT, CDR2 FQNNGV. CDR3 length: 17 residues. The CDR3 spells CASSLDEAGGQLETQYF. CDR3 sequence (DNA): TGTGCCAGCAGCTTAGATGAGGCGGGGGGGCAATTGGAGACCCAGTACTTC.

This sequence joins TRBV5-8 and TRBJ1-5; no reliable D call. The CDR3 is 16 residues long. CDR1 and CDR2 (germline): SGHTS, YDEGEE. The V and J ends lost 2 bases and 3 bases respectively, with 15 bases between them. CDR3 region: CASSFSLSTDNQPQHF. The CDR3 DNA sequence: TGTGCCAGCAGCTTTAGTTTGTCGACGGACAATCAGCCCCAGCATTTT. Full variable domain (outside the CDR3, taken from reference TRBV5-8 and TRBJ1-5): EAGVTQSPTHLIKTRGQQATLRCSPISGHTSVYWYQQALGLGLQFLLWYDEGEERNRGNFPPRFSGRQFPNYSSELNVNALELEDSALYLCASSFSLSTDNQPQHFGDGTRLSIL.

This chain joins TRBV19 and TRBJ2-3; the match to TRBD2 covers 7 bases. After removal of 6 bases from V and 1 base from J, the junction contained 10 bases not matched to a gene. CDR3 length equals 16 residues. CDR1 is LNHDA and CDR2 is SQIVND in the germline V gene (reference sequence). Written as DNA, the CDR3 is TGTGCCAGTAGGTCAAACGAGGCGGGGGGCACAGATACGCAGTATTTT. Protein: CASRSNEAGGTDTQYF.

V usage is TRBV6-5 and J usage is TRBJ2-2; TRBD2 aligns across 8 bases. In germline, CDR1 is MNHEY, CDR2 SVGAGI. J gave up 2 bases and V 8 bases, and 4 bases lay outside the gene matches. This CDR3 contains 14 residues. The CDR3 loop is CASARGGNTGELFF. The CDR3 coding sequence is TGTGCCAGCGCCCGGGGGGGTAACACCGGGGAGCTGTTTTTT.

In its sample, this clone was seen once. The chain uses TRBV12-5 and TRBJ2-1; D may match TRBD1 or TRBD2 (6 bases each). V was shortened by 5 bases and J by 4 bases, with 15 bases between the two germline ends. CDR1 and CDR2 (germline): LGHNT, FRNRAP. The CDR3 is 15 residues long. CDR3: CASGTTEGVYNEQFF. Here the CDR3 DNA reads TGTGCTAGTGGTACGACGGAGGGGGTTTACAATGAGCAGTTCTTC.

This clone was found once. This chain links TRBV19 with TRBJ1-5; unclear D gene. Germline assignment: CDR1 LNHDA and CDR2 SQIVND (reference sequence). The V end lost 5 bases, the J end lost 6 bases, and 8 bases lay between the germline ends. The CDR3 runs to 12 residues. The CDR3 spells CASSLWRQPQHF. The CDR3 DNA follows: TGTGCCAGTAGTTTGTGGCGTCAGCCCCAGCATTTT.

The J gene is TRBJ1-3, the V gene TRBV7-2, with 8 bases matching TRBD1. V was pared by 1 base and J by 9 bases, with 14 bases of the junction left unmatched. CDR1 SGHTA and CDR2 FQGNSA come from the germline V gene. The CDR3 sequence is 17 residues long. The CDR3 reads CASSLVPVADRDGTIYF. CDR3 bases: TGTGCCAGCAGCTTAGTTCCGGTTGCGGACAGGGACGGCACCATATATTTT.

The J gene is TRBJ1-2, the V gene TRBV3-1 (or the pseudogene TRBV3-2); no definite D call. The germline V gene encodes CDR1 LGHDT and CDR2 YNNKEL (reference sequence). V was trimmed by 5 bases and J by 2 bases, leaving 9 bases between them. The CDR3 has 13 residues. For the CDR3, the DNA is TGTGCCAGCAGCAGACTCACCAACTATGGCTACACCTTC. It translates to CASSRLTNYGYTF.

This sequence joins TRBV10-3 and TRBJ2-2; D gene uncertain. The CDR3 length is 14 residues. V was pared by 8 bases and J by 6 bases, with 16 bases between. Germline CDR1 is ENHRY and CDR2 is SYGVKD. CDR3 sequence reads: CAIGKDADAGELFF. DNA for the CDR3: TGTGCCATCGGTAAGGACGCCGATGCCGGGGAGCTGTTTTTT.

This chain uses TRBV5-1 with TRBJ1-1; D gene ambiguous. V lost 0 bases and J lost 2, with 8 bases in between. CDR3 length: 14 amino acids. The germline gives CDR1 SGHRS, CDR2 YFSETQ. CDR3 loop: CASSLEVSNTEAFF. Here the CDR3 DNA reads TGCGCCAGCAGCTTGGAGGTATCAAACACTGAAGCTTTCTTT.

The V call is TRBV5-6, the J call TRBJ2-7; 8 bases line up with TRBD1. Germline V gives CDR1 SGHDT, CDR2 YYEEEE. V trimming: 4 bases; J trimming: 0 bases; junction bases outside the gene matches: 3. This CDR3 comprises 14 residues. The CDR3 bases are TGTGCCAGCAGCACCGGACAGGGCTCCTACGAGCAGTACTTC. Its translation is CASSTGQGSYEQYF.

This sequence joins TRBV7-9 and TRBJ1-3; D is perhaps TRBD1 (6 bases). With 7 bases removed from V and 0 bases from J, the gap between germline ends came to 16 bases. The CDR3 length is 16 residues. CDR1 is SEHNR and CDR2 is FQNEAQ in the germline V gene (reference sequence). In nucleotides, the CDR3 is TGTGCCAGCACCCTTAGAGGGGACACCTCTGGAAACACCATATATTTT. Its translation: CASTLRGDTSGNTIYF. Filled out from reference TRBV7-9 and TRBJ1-3, the complete variable domain reads DTGVSQNPRHKITKRGQNVTFRCDPISEHNRLYWYRQTLGQGPEFLTYFQNEAQLEKSRLLSDRFSAERPKGSFSTLEIQRTEQGDSAMYLCASTLRGDTSGNTIYFGEGSWLTVV.

This chain connects TRBV4-2 to TRBJ2-5; 8 bases are a match to TRBD2. V lost 4 bases, J lost 7 bases, and 11 bases stayed unmatched. CDR3 length: 15 amino acids. Germline values: CDR1 LGHNA, CDR2 YNFKEQ. CDR3 residues: CASSPAGTRGGTQYF. CDR3 DNA: TGTGCCAGCAGCCCGGCCGGGACTCGGGGGGGGACCCAGTACTTC.

V is TRBV5-5 and J is TRBJ2-6; D ambiguous. V lost 3 bases and J 0 bases, leaving 16 bases between the germline ends. The germline gives CDR1 SGHKS, CDR2 YYEKEE (reference sequence). The CDR3 totals 18 residues. CDR3 amino acids: CASSSTRGYYSGANVLTF. DNA for the CDR3: TGTGCCAGCAGCTCGACCCGAGGTTACTACTCTGGGGCCAACGTCCTGACTTTC.

The chain carries TRBV6-4 and TRBJ2-1; 8 bases match TRBD2. Trimming at V came to 10 bases and at J to 8 bases, leaving 10 bases not matched to a gene. Germline loops: CDR1 MRHNA, CDR2 SNTAGT. The CDR3 runs to 13 residues. The CDR3 coding sequence is TGTGCCACCGGTAGCGGGACGGCGGATGAGCAGTTCTTC. As protein: CATGSGTADEQFF.

Note on this clone: Other DNA sequences in this sample translate to the same CDR3. This chain uses TRBV7-2 with TRBJ2-7; D gene uncertain. The V gene's germline CDR1 is SGHTA and CDR2 FQGNSA. Trimming stripped 3 bases from V and 3 bases from J, with 3 bases between. This CDR3 has 11 amino acids. The CDR3, as DNA: TGTGCCAGCAGCTTCCACTACGAGCAGTACTTC. As protein: CASSFHYEQYF.

V gene TRBV18 combines with J gene TRBJ1-5; D might be TRBD1 (6 bases). The CDR3 consists of 15 residues. The germline V and J ends were trimmed by 4 bases and 7 bases, with 17 bases remaining between them. Germline V gene sequence: CDR1 KGHSH, CDR2 LQKENI. As DNA, the CDR3 is TGTGCCAGCTCACGTACGAGGGGGGCGGAACAGCCCCAGCATTTT. Its protein is CASSRTRGAEQPQHF.